The 3 T cell receptor beta chains below all came from one sample that was sequenced in a study of blood T cell repertoires in COVID-19. The repertoire was sequenced with immunoSEQ multiplex PCR; TCRdb's copy has only in-frame clones and lacks some. The sample includes roughly 200,000 clones, 88% of them seen just once. Sequenced sample: peripheral blood. These receptors all come from a woman between 25 and 40 years old with acute or convalescent COVID-19.

V is TRBV30 and J is TRBJ2-7; 9 bases fit TRBD2. Germline values: CDR1 GTSNPN, CDR2 SVGIG (reference sequence). V lost 3 bases to trimming and J lost 5 bases; unmatched junction nucleotides: 8. The CDR3 contains 14 residues. CDR3 in DNA: TGTGCCTGGAGCCAGGGACTAGCTATCGACGAGCAGTACTTC. Translated, it gives CAWSQGLAIDEQYF. Looking up the rest from reference TRBV30 and TRBJ2-7 gives the full variable domain: SQTIHQWPATLVQPVGSPLSLECTVEGTSNPNLYWYRQAAGRGLQLLFYSVGIGQISSEVPQNLSASRPQDRQFILSSKKLLLSDSGFYLCAWSQGLAIDEQYFGPGTRLTVT.

V is TRBV14 and J is TRBJ2-1, with D tentatively TRBD2 (6 bases). This CDR3 has 13 residues. CDR1 and CDR2 from the germline V gene are SGHDN and FVKESK. V was clipped by 4 bases and J by 10 bases, with 14 bases between them. The CDR3 reads CASSLYSGSEQFF. DNA for the CDR3: TGTGCCAGCAGCCTCTATAGCGGTAGCGAGCAGTTCTTC.

The chain has TRBV9 and TRBJ2-5; D is perhaps TRBD2 (5 bases). Per the germline V gene, CDR1 is SGDLS and CDR2 is YYNGEE. The ends were cut back, 3 bases at V and 5 bases at J, with 14 bases in the middle. The length of the CDR3 is 14 residues. The CDR3 sequence: CASSDAPGVETQYF. The DNA for the CDR3 is TGTGCCAGCAGCGACGCCCCCGGGGTTGAGACCCAGTACTTC.